This T cell receptor beta chain was recorded in a study of cytomegalovirus exposure and HLA in healthy donors. As for the study in general: Out of 300 to 500 genotyped donors, about 80% belonged to the Caucasian-associated ancestry cluster. Study-wide points: Reportedly, TCR beta sequences accurately predicted HLA-A and HLA-B alleles in most subjects.

Primers: 60 Vbeta forward and 13 Jbeta reverse. Clones were read by immunoSEQ multiplex PCR, and TCRdb kept only the in-frame ones, dropping some. The sample lists some 92,000 clones; 75% to 85% were seen once. The CDR3 has 14 amino acids, counting both end residues. The germline V gene has CDR1 MRHNA and CDR2 SNTAGT. With regard to this clone: The target antigen is unknown. This CDR3 fails to terminate in the conserved phenylalanine or tryptophan, so it likely reflects a read error. The limits of the CDR3 on the DNA are not certain, so only TCRdb's listed CDR3 is given.

This chain uses TRBV6-4 with TRBJ1-1; the table assigns TRBD1, which was not confirmed against the DNA. The sequence was collected from a man between 18 and 35 years old in good health and CMV-seropositive. The sample comprised PBMCs. The CDR3 protein is CASSAGQGVGTNGG.